These 15 T cell receptor beta chains were sequenced from one sample in a study of blood T cell repertoires in COVID-19. Method: immunoSEQ multiplex PCR; TCRdb's copy keeps in-frame clones and lacks some. The sample has around 300,000 clones; approximately 90% are singletons. Sequenced sample: peripheral blood. These TCRs come from a woman aged 25 to 39 with COVID-19, enrolled during active disease.

This clone was observed once. The chain combines TRBV7-6 with TRBJ2-1, with D perhaps matching TRBD2 (5 bases). The CDR3 sequence is 15 residues long. Germline V CDR1 and CDR2: SGHVS, FNYEAQ. V lost 4 bases, J lost 4 bases, and 14 bases lay in between. In nucleotides, the CDR3 is TGTGCCAGCAGCTCGCAACTAGGCACGTACAATGAGCAGTTCTTC. It translates to CASSSQLGTYNEQFF.

The chain uses TRBV28 and TRBJ2-7, with 7 bases matching TRBD2. Germline CDR1 reads MDHEN; CDR2 reads SYDVKM. V lost 5 bases, J lost 1 base, and 14 bases stayed unmatched. This CDR3 region has 17 residues. The CDR3 is CASSTSLGPSGSYEQYF. CDR3 DNA: TGTGCCAGCAGTACATCTTTAGGTCCTAGCGGTTCCTACGAGCAGTACTTC.

In the case of this clone: At the DNA level, this CDR3 is encoded by other sequences in the same sample as well. The genes are TRBV7-6 and TRBJ1-1; D is unclear. From germline, CDR1 is SGHVS and CDR2 FNYEAQ. V gave up 2 bases and J gave up 2 bases, with 6 bases separating them. This CDR3 is 13 amino acids long. The CDR3 DNA sequence: TGTGCCAGCAGCTTACAGGAAAACACTGAAGCTTTCTTT. Protein sequence: CASSLQENTEAFF.

The CDR3 DNA is TGCAGCGTTGAACTCGATAGCAGGGTTGCTTTCTTT. Its translation is CSVELDSRVAFF. The chain has TRBV29-1 and TRBJ1-1; a possible D gene is TRBD1 (5 bases). This CDR3 region has 12 residues. Germline V gene data show CDR1 as SQVTM and CDR2 as ANQGSEA. V lost 2 bases and J lost 11, with 15 bases in between.

The V call is TRBV14, the J call TRBJ1-4; D is ambiguous. Trimming took 6 bases from V and 4 from J, leaving 6 bases between them. The CDR3 is 12 residues long. Germline V CDR1 and CDR2: SGHDN, FVKESK. As DNA, the CDR3 is TGTGCCAGCAGGAGGAGTAATGAAAAACTGTTTTTT. This gives the protein CASRRSNEKLFF.

CDR3 protein: CASSPSGGPTGELFF. The DNA of the CDR3 is TGTGCCAGCTCACCTTCCGGGGGACCCACCGGGGAGCTGTTTTTT. This chain joins TRBV18 and TRBJ2-2, with D possibly being TRBD2 (6 bases). Trimming removed 3 bases from V and 4 bases from J, with 12 bases in between. Germline-derived CDR1 and CDR2 are KGHSH and LQKENI. There are 15 residues in the CDR3.

CDR3 coding DNA: TGTGCCAGCAGCCTCAGGGGGAGTTATGGCTACACCTTC. Translated: CASSLRGSYGYTF. The J gene is TRBJ1-2, the V gene TRBV5-8; 7 bases are shared with TRBD1. The V segment lost 4 bases and the J segment 5 bases; nucleotides outside the gene matches: 5. Per the germline V gene, CDR1 is SGHTS and CDR2 is YDEGEE. The CDR3 has 13 residues. Full variable domain (remainder filled in from reference TRBV5-8 and TRBJ1-2): EAGVTQSPTHLIKTRGQQATLRCSPISGHTSVYWYQQALGLGLQFLLWYDEGEERNRGNFPPRFSGRQFPNYSSELNVNALELEDSALYLCASSLRGSYGYTFGSGTRLTVV.

This rearrangement joins TRBV7-2 to TRBJ2-5, with 7 bases fitting TRBD2. Unmatched junction bases numbered 6, after V lost 3 bases and J lost 5 bases. The CDR3 is 14 residues long. In germline, CDR1 is SGHTA, CDR2 FQGNSA. CDR3 nucleotide sequence: TGTGCCAGCAGCTTCGGCGGGAGCGGGGAGACCCAGTACTTC. This encodes CASSFGGSGETQYF.

Note on this clone: One junction end does not reproduce the germline sequence, and a read error may be involved. The V and J genes are TRBV18 and TRBJ1-5, with no clear D. CDR3 length: 15 amino acids. Germline V gene sequence: CDR1 KGHSH, CDR2 LQKENI. The CDR3 DNA is TGTGCCAGCTCGCCACTCGAGGGTAGCAATCAGCCCCAGCATTTT. Its protein is CASSPLEGSNQPQHF.

The gene calls are TRBV5-1 and TRBJ2-1; D gene uncertain. The CDR3 consists of 16 residues. Trimming removed 6 bases at V and 0 bases at J, with 16 bases between. Germline V lookup: CDR1 SGHRS, CDR2 YFSETQ. The CDR3 DNA follows: TGCGCCAGCAATCTTGGTCTCCTATCCTCCTACAATGAGCAGTTCTTC. Translating it yields CASNLGLLSSYNEQFF.

The gene calls are TRBV27 and TRBJ1-1, with no clear D. V was pared by 3 bases and J by 4 bases, with 6 bases between. The CDR3 has 12 residues. CDR1 is MNHEY and CDR2 is SMNVEV in the germline V gene (reference sequence). CDR3 nucleotide sequence: TGTGCCAGCAGTTTTGGGAGCACTGAAGCTTTCTTT. This sequence encodes CASSFGSTEAFF.

As to this clone: The junction shows a germline mismatch at one end, possibly a read error. The V call is TRBV9, the J call TRBJ2-7; maybe TRBD1 (7 bases). Germline V gene data show CDR1 as SGDLS and CDR2 as YYNGEE. This CDR3 has 14 amino acids. Here the CDR3 DNA reads TGTGCCAGCAGCCCAGGGGGAGGCTCCCACGAGCAGTACTTC. Translation: CASSPGGGSHEQYF. The complete variable domain, with remaining parts taken from reference TRBV9 and TRBJ2-7, reads DSGVTQTPKHLITATGQRVTLRCSPRSGDLSVYWYQQSLDQGLQFLIQYYNGEERAKGNILERFSAQQFPDLHSELNLSSLELGDSALYFCASSPGGGSHEQYFGPGTRLTVT.

The J gene is TRBJ2-7, the V gene TRBV28, with unresolved D. The CDR3 spans 13 residues. From germline, CDR1 is MDHEN and CDR2 SYDVKM. Trimming took off 6 bases at V and 3 bases at J, with 12 bases between the two ends. The CDR3 sequence is CASRAPKNYEQYF. The DNA of the CDR3 is TGTGCCAGCAGAGCCCCCAAGAACTACGAGCAGTACTTC.

The chain recombines TRBV27 with TRBJ2-7; D perhaps matches TRBD1 (6 bases). The CDR3 length is 12 residues. CDR1 and CDR2 (germline): MNHEY, SMNVEV (reference sequence). Trimming took off 10 bases at V and 6 bases at J, with 16 bases between the two ends. DNA of the CDR3: TGTGCCATCCAGACAGGTTCGGGCGAGCAGTACTTC. Translating it yields CAIQTGSGEQYF.

The chain is built from TRBV5-1 and TRBJ2-2; D remains unclear. Germline loops: CDR1 SGHRS, CDR2 YFSETQ. This CDR3 contains 16 residues. The V end lost 0 bases, the J end lost 0 bases, and 9 bases lay between the germline ends. The DNA for the CDR3 is TGCGCCAGCAGCTTGGGTCGAGTTCCGAACACCGGGGAGCTGTTTTTT. The encoded protein is CASSLGRVPNTGELFF.